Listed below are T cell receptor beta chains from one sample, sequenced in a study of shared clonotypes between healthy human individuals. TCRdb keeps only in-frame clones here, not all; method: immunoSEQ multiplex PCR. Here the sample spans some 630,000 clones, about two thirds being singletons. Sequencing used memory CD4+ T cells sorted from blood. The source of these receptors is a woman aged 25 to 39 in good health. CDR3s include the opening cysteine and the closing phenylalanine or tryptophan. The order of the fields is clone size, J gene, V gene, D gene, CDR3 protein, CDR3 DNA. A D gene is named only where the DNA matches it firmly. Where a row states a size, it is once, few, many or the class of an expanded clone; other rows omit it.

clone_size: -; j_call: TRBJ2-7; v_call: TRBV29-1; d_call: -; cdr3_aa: CSAGDGSYEQYF; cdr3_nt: TGCAGCGCCGGGGACGGATCCTACGAGCAGTACTTC
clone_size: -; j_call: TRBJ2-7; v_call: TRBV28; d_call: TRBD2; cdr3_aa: CASRASAGGSYEQYF; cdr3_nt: TGTGCCAGCAGAGCATCGGCGGGAGGTTCCTACGAGCAGTACTTC
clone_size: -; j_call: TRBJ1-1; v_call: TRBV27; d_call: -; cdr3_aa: CASTQNGAAFF; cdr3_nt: TGTGCCAGCACACAGAACGGCGCAGCTTTCTTT
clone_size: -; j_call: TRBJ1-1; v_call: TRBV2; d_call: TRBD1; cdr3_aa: CASRGDRETEAFF; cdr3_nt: TGTGCCAGCAGAGGGGACAGGGAAACTGAAGCTTTCTTT
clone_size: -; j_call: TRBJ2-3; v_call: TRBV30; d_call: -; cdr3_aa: CAWQISTDTQYF; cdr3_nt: TGTGCCTGGCAAATAAGCACAGATACGCAGTATTTT
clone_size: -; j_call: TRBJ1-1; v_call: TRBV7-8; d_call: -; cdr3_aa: CASSLGEGTEAFF; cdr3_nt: TGTGCCAGCAGCTTAGGAGAGGGCACTGAAGCTTTCTTT
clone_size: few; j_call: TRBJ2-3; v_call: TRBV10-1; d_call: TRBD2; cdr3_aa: CASSESSAGGFTDTQYF; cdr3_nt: TGCGCCAGCAGTGAGTCTTCGGCGGGAGGGTTCACAGATACGCAGTATTTT
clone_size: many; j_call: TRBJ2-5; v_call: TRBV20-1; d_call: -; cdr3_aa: CSAALQETQYF; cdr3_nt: TGCAGTGCTGCCCTTCAAGAGACCCAGTACTTC
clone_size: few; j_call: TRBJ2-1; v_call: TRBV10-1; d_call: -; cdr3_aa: CASSESLAGSGVNEQFF; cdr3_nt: TGCGCCAGCAGTGAGTCCCTCGCAGGGAGTGGGGTCAATGAGCAGTTCTTC
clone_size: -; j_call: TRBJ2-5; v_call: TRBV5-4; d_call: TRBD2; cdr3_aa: CASSLSSGRGSEYF; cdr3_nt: TGTGCCAGCAGCTTGAGTAGCGGGAGGGGGTCCGAGTACTTC
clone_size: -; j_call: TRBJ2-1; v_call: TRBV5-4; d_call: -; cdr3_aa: CASSHDGNTYNEQFF; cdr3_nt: TGTGCCAGCAGTCACGACGGGAATACCTACAATGAGCAGTTCTTC
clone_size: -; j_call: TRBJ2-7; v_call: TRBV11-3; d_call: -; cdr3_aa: CASSLEGGEQYF; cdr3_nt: TGTGCCAGCAGCTTAGAGGGAGGCGAGCAGTACTTC
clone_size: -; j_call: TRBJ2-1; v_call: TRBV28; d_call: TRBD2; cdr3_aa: CASSQAGSYSYNEQFF; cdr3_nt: TGTGCCAGCAGTCAAGCGGGATCGTACTCCTACAATGAGCAGTTCTTC
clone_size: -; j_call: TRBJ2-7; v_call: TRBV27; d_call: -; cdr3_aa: CASISRDYEQYF; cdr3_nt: TGTGCCAGCATCTCGCGGGACTACGAGCAGTACTTC
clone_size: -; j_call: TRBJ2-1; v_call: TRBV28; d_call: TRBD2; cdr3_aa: CASKSAGGRVWEQFF; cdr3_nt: TGTGCCAGCAAGAGTGCGGGAGGGAGGGTTTGGGAGCAGTTCTTC
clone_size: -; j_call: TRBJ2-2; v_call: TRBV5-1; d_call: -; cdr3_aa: CASSSGANTGELFF; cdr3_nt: TGCGCCAGCAGCTCCGGAGCAAACACCGGGGAGCTGTTTTTT